This TCR beta chain is drawn from a study of blood T cell repertoires in COVID-19. About the research overall: Samples of COVID-19 (acute and convalescent) were obtained from the United States, Italy and Spain. Sample material is recorded as cDNA or gDNA derived from T cells, B-cell-depleted T cells, or PBMCs.

Original handling: Amplification of reference gene primers was used by the study to estimate nucleated cell counts. Assay: immunoSEQ multiplex PCR; the TCRdb copy retains only in-frame clones and omits some. V, J and clone size are those of that table, while D and trimming were read from the DNA. The sample carries about 180,000 clones, 75% to 85% recorded once. CDR1 and CDR2 from the germline V gene are SGHTA and FQGTGA. The length of the CDR3 is 14 residues. Trimming cost V 7 bases and J 4 bases; bases outside gene matches: 6. J is TRBJ1-1 and V is TRBV7-3; 10 bases align to TRBD1. The clonotype originates from a human donor in a cohort sampled during active COVID-19. Source material: peripheral blood. The CDR3 DNA is TGTGCCAGCACTTCCGGGACAGGGGCCACTGAAGCTTTCTTT. Translating it yields CASTSGTGATEAFF.